A single sample is the source of the 22 T cell receptor beta chains below, sequenced in a study of blood T cell repertoires in COVID-19. Measured with immunoSEQ multiplex PCR; TCRdb has only the in-frame clones, and not every one. Of tens of thousands of clones listed, around 91% are singletons. Sequencing was done on a sample of peripheral blood. The origin of the receptors is a woman older than 75 with active or convalescent COVID-19.

The rearrangement links TRBV10-3 to TRBJ2-1; D is perhaps TRBD1 (5 bases). The CDR3 has 15 amino acids. The V gene's germline CDR1 is ENHRY and CDR2 SYGVKD. V lost 0 bases to trimming and J lost 7 bases, with 13 bases between them. This chain's CDR3 is CAISESILSGNEQFF. The DNA for the CDR3 is TGTGCCATCAGTGAGTCAATACTATCAGGGAATGAGCAGTTCTTC.

The chain carries TRBV5-1 and TRBJ2-1; 14 nucleotides agree with TRBD2. The length of the CDR3 is 19 residues. The germline gives CDR1 SGHRS, CDR2 YFSETQ. The trim removed 1 base at V and 0 bases at J, leaving 6 bases unmatched. CDR3 protein: CASSLRGLAGVPSYNEQFF. CDR3 DNA: TGCGCCAGCAGCTTGAGGGGACTAGCGGGAGTTCCCTCCTACAATGAGCAGTTCTTC.

This clone has just one count. The V and J genes are TRBV5-4 and TRBJ1-6; 9 bases fit TRBD1. Germline V lookup: CDR1 SGHNT, CDR2 YYREEE (reference sequence). The V gene end was trimmed by 3 bases and the J gene end by 8 bases; junction bases not matched to a gene: 9. The CDR3 consists of 16 residues. The chain's CDR3 is CASSSMTGGNHSPLHF. CDR3 DNA: TGTGCCAGCAGCTCTATGACAGGGGGAAACCATTCACCCCTCCACTTT. Drawing the rest from reference TRBV5-4 and TRBJ1-6, the complete variable domain is ETGVTQSPTHLIKTRGQQVTLRCSSQSGHNTVSWYQQALGQGPQFIFQYYREEENGRGNFPPRFSGLQFPNYSSELNVNALELDDSALYLCASSSMTGGNHSPLHFGNGTRLTVT.

CDR3: CASISSNSGNTIYF. CDR3 in DNA: TGTGCCAGCATTAGCAGCAACTCTGGAAACACCATATATTTT. The rearrangement uses TRBV28 and TRBJ1-3; D unclear. The germline gives CDR1 MDHEN, CDR2 SYDVKM. This CDR3 has 14 residues. Trimming shortened V by 7 bases and J by 0 bases, and 10 bases separated the two germline ends.

The V and J genes are TRBV5-4 and TRBJ1-1; TRBD1 agrees at 8 bases. V lost 4 bases to trimming and J lost 0 bases; unmatched junction nucleotides: 5. CDR1 is SGHNT, CDR2 YYREEE, per germline (reference sequence). This CDR3 spans 15 amino acids. CDR3 sequence reads: CASSEGQVMNTEAFF. CDR3 bases: TGTGCCAGCAGCGAGGGACAGGTCATGAACACTGAAGCTTTCTTT. The entire variable domain, with the rest obtained from reference TRBV5-4 and TRBJ1-1, is as follows: ETGVTQSPTHLIKTRGQQVTLRCSSQSGHNTVSWYQQALGQGPQFIFQYYREEENGRGNFPPRFSGLQFPNYSSELNVNALELDDSALYLCASSEGQVMNTEAFFGQGTRLTVV.

The J gene is TRBJ2-1, the V gene TRBV7-8; 14 bases agree with TRBD2. CDR3 size: 14 residues. Germline CDR1 SGHVS, CDR2 FQNEAQ. The ends lost 3 bases at V and 9 bases at J; junction bases unmatched: 1. The CDR3 region has the DNA TGTGCCAGCAGCTTGGGACTAGCGGGAGCTGAGCAGTTCTTC. Its translation: CASSLGLAGAEQFF.

The CDR3 nucleotides are TGTGCCAGCTCCGGGATCCGGGAGGGCCTCCGGAATGAGCAGTTCTTC. It specifies CASSGIREGLRNEQFF. V and J are TRBV18 and TRBJ2-1, with TRBD2 matching 8 bases. This CDR3 has 16 amino acids. Germline CDR1 reads KGHSH; CDR2 reads LQKENI. Trimming removed 6 bases from V and 7 bases from J; junction bases left unmatched: 14. The full variable domain, its missing parts supplied by reference TRBV18 and TRBJ2-1, is NAGVMQNPRHLVRRRGQEARLRCSPMKGHSHVYWYRQLPEEGLKFMVYLQKENIIDESGMPKERFSAEFPKEGPSILRIQQVVRGDSAAYFCASSGIREGLRNEQFFGPGTRLTVL.

The chain employs TRBV18 and TRBJ2-1, with 9 bases aligning to TRBD2. There are 15 residues in the CDR3. Germline values: CDR1 KGHSH, CDR2 LQKENI. With 0 bases clipped from V and 7 bases from J, the junction kept 4 bases outside the gene matches. The CDR3 DNA reads as TGTGCCAGCTCACCACCGGGACTAGCATTGAATGAGCAGTTCTTC. Translated, it gives CASSPPGLALNEQFF.

The J gene is TRBJ2-1, the V gene TRBV7-3; TRBD2 aligns across 13 bases. V was clipped by 1 base and J by 9 bases; unmatched bases: 9. Germline V gene lookup returns CDR1 SGHTA and CDR2 FQGTGA. The CDR3 is 17 amino acids. Here the CDR3 DNA reads TGTGCCAGCAGCTTAAGAGAGGGGACTAGCGGGGCCGGTGAGCAGTTCTTC. Its protein product is CASSLREGTSGAGEQFF.

The J gene is TRBJ2-3, the V gene TRBV5-5, with D possibly TRBD1 on 6 matching bases. Trimming shortened V by 4 bases and J by 4 bases, and 10 bases separated the two germline ends. This CDR3 is built from 13 residues. CDR1 SGHKS and CDR2 YYEKEE come from the germline V gene (reference sequence). The CDR3 bases are TGTGCCAGCAGCCCCACAGGGTCAGATACGCAGTATTTT. Its translation is CASSPTGSDTQYF.

This clone was found a few times. V gene TRBV12-5 combines with J gene TRBJ2-5; 12 nucleotides match TRBD2. The germline V gene has CDR1 LGHNT and CDR2 FRNRAP. This CDR3 contains 17 residues. V gave up 1 base and J gave up 5 bases; unmatched junction bases: 8. The CDR3 loop reads CASGLGGLAGPFETQYF. CDR3 DNA: TGTGCTAGTGGTTTGGGGGGACTAGCGGGCCCCTTCGAGACCCAGTACTTC.

The gene calls are TRBV4-1 and TRBJ1-1, with a tentative D call TRBD1 (5 bases). CDR3 length: 14 amino acids. Trimming left V 1 base short and J 4 bases short, with 10 bases between. The germline V gene has CDR1 MGHRA and CDR2 YSYEKL. CDR3 sequence reads: CASSQVQGTTEAFF. As DNA, the CDR3 is TGCGCCAGCAGCCAAGTTCAGGGTACCACTGAAGCTTTCTTT.

The chain has TRBV6-2 or TRBV6-3 and TRBJ2-3, with unresolved D. Deletions cut 5 bases from V and 6 bases from J, with 6 bases between. CDR1 is MNHEY, CDR2 SVGEGT, per germline. CDR3 length equals 11 residues. The CDR3: CASSQADTQYF. CDR3 DNA: TGTGCCAGCAGTCAAGCGGATACGCAGTATTTT.

The J gene is TRBJ2-3, the V gene TRBV7-8, with 9 bases identical to TRBD1. Trimming cost V 5 bases and J 4 bases; bases outside gene matches: 1. Germline V gives CDR1 SGHVS, CDR2 FQNEAQ. CDR3 length equals 13 residues. Written as DNA, the CDR3 is TGTGCCAGCAGCCGGACAGGGGCAGATACGCAGTATTTT. This gives the protein CASSRTGADTQYF.

The chain joins TRBV5-6 to TRBJ2-7; TRBD1 matches at 9 bases. The CDR3 is made up of 14 amino acids. The germline CDR1 and CDR2 sequences are SGHDT and YYEEEE. With V trimmed by 5 bases and J by 5 bases, 8 bases remained unmatched. The CDR3 reads CASSNGTGLHEQYF. CDR3 DNA sequence: TGTGCCAGCAGTAACGGGACAGGGCTCCACGAGCAGTACTTC.

The chain has TRBV2 and TRBJ1-2; 10 nucleotides align to TRBD1. CDR3 length: 13 amino acids. V gave up 4 bases and J gave up 6 bases; unmatched junction bases: 2. Per germline, CDR1 SNHLY and CDR2 FYNNEI. Here the CDR3 reads CASSGDRGNGYTF. DNA of the CDR3: TGTGCCAGCAGTGGGGACAGGGGAAATGGCTACACCTTC.

This clone was observed a single time. The V and J genes are TRBV5-1 and TRBJ1-1; weak D call: TRBD1 (5 bases). Per germline, CDR1 SGHRS and CDR2 YFSETQ. V was cut by 4 bases and J by 1 base, with 14 bases left in between. CDR3 length: 15 residues. Here the CDR3 reads CASSRETVSNTEAFF. The CDR3 DNA reads as TGCGCCAGCAGCAGAGAGACAGTTTCGAACACTGAAGCTTTCTTT.

The gene calls are TRBV19 and TRBJ1-1, with a weak D call TRBD1 (5 bases). From germline, CDR1 is LNHDA and CDR2 SQIVND (reference sequence). The V gene lost 6 bases and the J gene lost 1 base, with 12 bases spanning the gap. CDR3 length: 14 amino acids. CDR3 sequence: CASSKGGANTEAFF. Written as DNA, the CDR3 is TGTGCCAGTAGCAAGGGAGGGGCGAACACTGAAGCTTTCTTT.

J is TRBJ1-1 and V is TRBV7-9, with a weak D call TRBD1 (6 bases). The length of the CDR3 is 13 residues. CDR1 is SEHNR, CDR2 FQNEAQ, per germline (reference sequence). V dropped 7 bases and J dropped 5 bases, with 14 bases sitting between them. The CDR3 bases are TGTGCCAGCATCCTAACCCAGGGGACTGAAGCTTTCTTT. Residues: CASILTQGTEAFF.

This clone was observed a single time. The J gene is TRBJ1-5, the V gene TRBV7-2; unclear D gene. CDR1 is SGHTA, CDR2 FQGNSA, per germline. This CDR3 has 13 amino acids. V was clipped by 4 bases and J by 7 bases, with 11 bases between them. CDR3 sequence reads: CASSSGRRQPQHF. In DNA form, the CDR3 reads TGTGCCAGCAGCTCTGGACGGAGGCAGCCCCAGCATTTT.

The chain joins TRBV5-1 to TRBJ2-5; TRBD2 agrees at 13 bases. With V trimmed by 1 base and J by 5 bases, 11 bases remained unmatched. The germline gives CDR1 SGHRS, CDR2 YFSETQ. This CDR3 is 18 amino acids long. CDR3 bases: TGCGCCAGCAGCTTGAAGGGACTAGCGGGAATGGGGTCGGAGACCCAGTACTTC. Translation gives CASSLKGLAGMGSETQYF.

The chain uses TRBV3-1 (or the pseudogene TRBV3-2) and TRBJ2-7; 10 positions match TRBD2. In germline, CDR1 is LGHDT, CDR2 YNNKEL (reference sequence). J was trimmed by 6 bases and V by 5 bases; bases with no gene match: 16. The CDR3 has 17 residues. CDR3 sequence reads: CASSGLPWLAGVFEQYF. As DNA, the CDR3 is TGTGCCAGCAGCGGACTCCCGTGGCTAGCGGGAGTATTCGAGCAGTACTTC.